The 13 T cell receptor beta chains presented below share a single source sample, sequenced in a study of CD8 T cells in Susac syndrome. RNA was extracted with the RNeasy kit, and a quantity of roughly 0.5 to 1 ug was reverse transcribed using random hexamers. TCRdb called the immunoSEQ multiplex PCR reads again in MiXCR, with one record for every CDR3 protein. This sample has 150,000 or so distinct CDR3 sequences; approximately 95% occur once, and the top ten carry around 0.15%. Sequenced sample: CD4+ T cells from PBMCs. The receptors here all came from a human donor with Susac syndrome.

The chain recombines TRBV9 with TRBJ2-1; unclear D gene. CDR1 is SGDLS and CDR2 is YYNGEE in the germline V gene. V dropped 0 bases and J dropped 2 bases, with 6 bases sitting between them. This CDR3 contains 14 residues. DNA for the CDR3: TGTGCCAGCAGCGTAGGCAGTACCTACAATGAGCAGTTCTTC. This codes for CASSVGSTYNEQFF. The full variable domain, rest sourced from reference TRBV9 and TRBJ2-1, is DSGVTQTPKHLITATGQRVTLRCSPRSGDLSVYWYQQSLDQGLQFLIQYYNGEERAKGNILERFSAQQFPDLHSELNLSSLELGDSALYFCASSVGSTYNEQFFGPGTRLTVL.

The CDR3 DNA follows: TGTGCCAGCTCACCACCTTCCTTCACCGGGGAGCTGTTTTTT. This codes for CASSPPSFTGELFF. The chain couples TRBV18 to TRBJ2-2; D is undetermined. The CDR3 has 14 residues. The germline CDR1 and CDR2 sequences are KGHSH and LQKENI. Trimming removed 0 bases at V and 4 bases at J, with 6 bases between.

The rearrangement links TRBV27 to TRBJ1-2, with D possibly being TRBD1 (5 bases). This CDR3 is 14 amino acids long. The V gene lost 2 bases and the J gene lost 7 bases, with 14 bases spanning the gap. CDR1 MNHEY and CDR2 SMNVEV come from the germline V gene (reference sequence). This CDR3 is CASSLQMGGSGYTF. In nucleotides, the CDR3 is TGTGCCAGCAGTTTACAAATGGGGGGGTCTGGCTACACCTTC.

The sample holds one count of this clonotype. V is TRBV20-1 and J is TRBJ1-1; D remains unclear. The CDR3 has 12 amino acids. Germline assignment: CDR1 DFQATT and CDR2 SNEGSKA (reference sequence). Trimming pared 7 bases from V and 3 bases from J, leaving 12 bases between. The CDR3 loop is CSVQVGDTEAFF. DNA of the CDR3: TGCAGTGTCCAGGTCGGGGACACTGAAGCTTTCTTT.

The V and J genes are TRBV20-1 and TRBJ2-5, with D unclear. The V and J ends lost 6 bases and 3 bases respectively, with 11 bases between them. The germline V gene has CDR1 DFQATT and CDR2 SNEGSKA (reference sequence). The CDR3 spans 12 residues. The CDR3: CSAPGQKETQYF. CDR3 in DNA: TGCAGTGCCCCCGGGCAGAAAGAGACCCAGTACTTC.

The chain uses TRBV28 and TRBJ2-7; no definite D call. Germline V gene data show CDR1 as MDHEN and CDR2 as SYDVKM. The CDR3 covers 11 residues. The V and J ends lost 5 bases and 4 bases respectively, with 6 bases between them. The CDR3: CASSHIYEQYF. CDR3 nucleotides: TGTGCCAGCAGTCATATTTACGAGCAGTACTTC.

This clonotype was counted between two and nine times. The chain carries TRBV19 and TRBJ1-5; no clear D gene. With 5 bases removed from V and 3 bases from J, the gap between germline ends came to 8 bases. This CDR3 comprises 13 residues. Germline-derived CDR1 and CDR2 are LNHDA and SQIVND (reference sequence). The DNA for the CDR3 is TGTGCCAGTAGTCGGGATTCCAATCAGCCCCAGCATTTT. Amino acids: CASSRDSNQPQHF.

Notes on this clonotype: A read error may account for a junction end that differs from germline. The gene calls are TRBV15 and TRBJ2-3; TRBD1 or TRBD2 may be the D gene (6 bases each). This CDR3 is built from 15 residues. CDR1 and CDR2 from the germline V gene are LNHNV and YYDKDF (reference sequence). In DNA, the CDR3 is TGTGCCACCGGCAGAGGGGGGCGCGGCACAGATACGCAGTATTTT. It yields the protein CATGRGGRGTDTQYF.

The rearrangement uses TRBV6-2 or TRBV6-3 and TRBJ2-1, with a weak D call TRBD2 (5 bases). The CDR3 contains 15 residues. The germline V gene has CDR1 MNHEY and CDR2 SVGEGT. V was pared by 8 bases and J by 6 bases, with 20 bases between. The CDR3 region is CASEGGRAVANEQFF. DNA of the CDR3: TGTGCCAGCGAAGGTGGGCGGGCGGTAGCCAATGAGCAGTTCTTC.

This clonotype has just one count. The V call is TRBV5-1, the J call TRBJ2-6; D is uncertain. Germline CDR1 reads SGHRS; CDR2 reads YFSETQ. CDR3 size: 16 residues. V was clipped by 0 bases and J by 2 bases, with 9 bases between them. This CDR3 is CASSLAPGAGANVLTF. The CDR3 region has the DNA TGCGCCAGCAGCTTGGCCCCCGGAGCTGGGGCCAACGTCCTGACTTTC.

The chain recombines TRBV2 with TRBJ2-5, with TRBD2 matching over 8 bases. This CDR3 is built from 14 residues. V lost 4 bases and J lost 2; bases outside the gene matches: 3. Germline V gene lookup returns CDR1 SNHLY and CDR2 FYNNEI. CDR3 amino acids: CASSGGTRQETQYF. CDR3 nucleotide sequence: TGTGCCAGCAGTGGAGGGACTAGACAAGAGACCCAGTACTTC.

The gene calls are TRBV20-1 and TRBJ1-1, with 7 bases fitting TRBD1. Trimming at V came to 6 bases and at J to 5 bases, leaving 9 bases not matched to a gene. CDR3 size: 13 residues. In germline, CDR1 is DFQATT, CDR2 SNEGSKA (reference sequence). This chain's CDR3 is CSAGRTGRTEAFF. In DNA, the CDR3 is TGCAGTGCGGGCCGGACAGGAAGAACTGAAGCTTTCTTT.

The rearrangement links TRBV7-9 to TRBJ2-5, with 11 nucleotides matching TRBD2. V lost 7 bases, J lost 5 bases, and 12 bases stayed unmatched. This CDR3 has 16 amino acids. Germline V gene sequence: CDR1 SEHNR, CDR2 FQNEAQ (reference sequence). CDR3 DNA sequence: TGTGCCAGCACCCTGAATAGCGGGAGGGCCGGGGAGACCCAGTACTTC. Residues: CASTLNSGRAGETQYF. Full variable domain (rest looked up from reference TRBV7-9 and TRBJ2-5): DTGVSQNPRHKITKRGQNVTFRCDPISEHNRLYWYRQTLGQGPEFLTYFQNEAQLEKSRLLSDRFSAERPKGSFSTLEIQRTEQGDSAMYLCASTLNSGRAGETQYFGPGTRLLVL.